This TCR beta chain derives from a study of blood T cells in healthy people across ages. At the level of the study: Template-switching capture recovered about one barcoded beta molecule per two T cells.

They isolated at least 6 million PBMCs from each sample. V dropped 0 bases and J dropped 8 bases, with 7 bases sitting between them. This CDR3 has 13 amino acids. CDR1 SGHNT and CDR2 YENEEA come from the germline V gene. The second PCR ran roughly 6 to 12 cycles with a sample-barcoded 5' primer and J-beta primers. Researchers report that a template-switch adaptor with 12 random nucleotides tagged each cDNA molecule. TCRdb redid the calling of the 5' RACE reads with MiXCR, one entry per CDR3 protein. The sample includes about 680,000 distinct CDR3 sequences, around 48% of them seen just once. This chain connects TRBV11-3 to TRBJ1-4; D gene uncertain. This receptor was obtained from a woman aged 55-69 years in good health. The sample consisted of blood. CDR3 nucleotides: TGTGCCAGCAGCTTAGATCCGGGGGAAAAACTGTTTTTT. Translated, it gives CASSLDPGEKLFF.